This entry lists 19 T cell receptor beta chains sequenced from one sample in a study of shared clonotypes between healthy human individuals. The repertoire was sequenced with immunoSEQ multiplex PCR; TCRdb's copy has only in-frame clones and lacks some. The data show some 2.4 million clones, over 85% seen once. Sequenced input: naive CD4+ T cells from PBMCs. Subset specified: CD45RA+ positively selected. The receptors derive from a man between 18 and 29 years old in good health. Some clones in this sample may be carry-over from other donors' samples.

This clone occurred once. The J gene is TRBJ2-7, the V gene TRBV11-2; 8 bases fit TRBD1. Germline V gene sequence: CDR1 SGHAT, CDR2 FQNNGV. The J segment lost 4 bases and the V segment lost 4 bases, leaving 9 bases of the junction unmatched. CDR3 length: 15 amino acids. The CDR3 here is CASSSTGTGGYEQYF. The DNA of the CDR3 is TGTGCCAGCAGCTCCACCGGGACAGGCGGTTACGAGCAGTACTTC.

The V and J genes are TRBV5-6 and TRBJ2-1; D is possibly TRBD2 (6 bases). The CDR3 covers 13 residues. The ends were cut back, 0 bases at V and 12 bases at J, with 13 bases in the middle. Germline V gene sequence: CDR1 SGHDT, CDR2 YYEEEE. The CDR3 region is CASSLESGQGQFF. The CDR3 region has the DNA TGTGCCAGCAGCTTGGAGAGCGGGCAGGGGCAGTTCTTC.

The chain uses TRBV28 and TRBJ2-7, with TRBD2 matching over 11 bases. The length of the CDR3 is 15 residues. V shed 5 bases and J 4 bases; nucleotides not matched to a gene: 7. CDR1 is MDHEN, CDR2 SYDVKM, per germline. For the CDR3, the DNA is TGTGCCAGCAGTCTGACTAGCGGGAATCGGTACGAGCAGTACTTC. Protein product: CASSLTSGNRYEQYF.

This chain links TRBV19 with TRBJ2-1; tentative D call: TRBD2 (6 bases). Trimming pared 3 bases from V and 10 bases from J, leaving 13 bases between. CDR3 length equals 13 residues. CDR1 LNHDA and CDR2 SQIVND come from the germline V gene (reference sequence). CDR3 sequence: CASSIYGGLEQFF. The DNA of the CDR3 is TGTGCCAGTAGTATTTACGGGGGACTGGAGCAGTTCTTC.

The chain combines TRBV2 with TRBJ1-1, with TRBD1 as a possible D gene (5 bases). V was trimmed by 5 bases and J by 1 base, leaving 11 bases between them. The germline V gene has CDR1 SNHLY and CDR2 FYNNEI. This CDR3 contains 14 residues. CDR3 coding DNA: TGTGCCAGCAGTCGGATAGACAGGAACACTGAAGCTTTCTTT. Protein: CASSRIDRNTEAFF.

The chain joins TRBV5-4 to TRBJ2-1; possibly TRBD1 for D (5 bases). Germline V CDR1 and CDR2: SGHNT, YYREEE (reference sequence). V was clipped by 2 bases and J by 3 bases, with 12 bases between them. The CDR3 length is 15 residues. The CDR3 nucleotides read TGTGCCAGCAGCTTTCGCAGGGCGGACTACAATGAGCAGTTCTTC. Encoded protein: CASSFRRADYNEQFF.

The V gene is TRBV6-5, the J gene TRBJ2-4; D is ambiguous. This CDR3 has 14 residues. The germline gives CDR1 MNHEY, CDR2 SVGAGI. Trimming left V 7 bases short and J 4 bases short, with 14 bases between. CDR3 nucleotide sequence: TGTGCCAGCAAAATAGGGTCAGATAAAAACATTCAGTACTTC. Amino acids: CASKIGSDKNIQYF.

The rearrangement joins TRBV4-1 to TRBJ1-5; the D is unclear. V was pared by 1 base and J by 1 base, with 14 bases between. The CDR3 contains 17 residues. Germline CDR1 reads MGHRA; CDR2 reads YSYEKL. This CDR3 is CASSQGRGPRSNQPQHF. The CDR3 nucleotides read TGCGCCAGCAGCCAAGGGCGTGGGCCCAGGAGCAATCAGCCCCAGCATTTT.

In nucleotides, the CDR3 is TGTGCCACCAGCAGAGCACTAGCGCAGAGCACAGATACGCAGTATTTT. Translation gives CATSRALAQSTDTQYF. V is TRBV15 and J is TRBJ2-3; TRBD2 matches 7 bases. The CDR3 has 16 residues. In germline, CDR1 is LNHNV, CDR2 YYDKDF (reference sequence). With V trimmed by 1 base and J by 0 bases, 4 bases remained unmatched.

V gene TRBV10-1 combines with J gene TRBJ2-3; TRBD1 is a possible D gene (5 bases). The CDR3 consists of 14 residues. Germline CDR1 and CDR2: WNHNN and SYGVQD (reference sequence). Deletions cut 7 bases from V and 5 bases from J, with 16 bases between. The CDR3 here is CASTTALQGDTQYF. CDR3 nucleotide sequence: TGCGCCAGCACCACGGCTCTTCAGGGAGATACGCAGTATTTT.

This chain connects TRBV27 to TRBJ2-1; 13 bases are shared with TRBD2. After removal of 7 bases from V and 7 bases from J, the junction contained 10 bases not matched to a gene. Germline loops: CDR1 MNHEY, CDR2 SMNVEV (reference sequence). There are 16 residues in the CDR3. The CDR3 here is CASKGLAGTPLNEQFF. Written as DNA, the CDR3 is TGTGCCAGCAAGGGACTAGCGGGAACGCCCCTGAATGAGCAGTTCTTC.

The V gene is TRBV5-1, the J gene TRBJ2-3; D is perhaps TRBD2 (5 bases). This CDR3 contains 13 residues. Trimming cost V 4 bases and J 5 bases, with 11 bases left between them. Germline V gives CDR1 SGHRS, CDR2 YFSETQ. DNA for the CDR3: TGCGCCAGCAGCACCCTGGCGGGAGATACGCAGTATTTT. Its protein product is CASSTLAGDTQYF. Supplemented by reference TRBV5-1 and TRBJ2-3, the full variable domain reads KAGVTQTPRYLIKTRGQQVTLSCSPISGHRSVSWYQQTPGQGLQFLFEYFSETQRNKGNFPGRFSGRQFSNSRSEMNVSTLELGDSALYLCASSTLAGDTQYFGPGTRLTVL.

The chain has TRBV28 and TRBJ1-2, with D possibly being TRBD1 (5 bases). Germline CDR1 and CDR2: MDHEN and SYDVKM. This CDR3 spans 12 amino acids. The V gene lost 7 bases and the J gene lost 5 bases, with 11 bases spanning the gap. CDR3 region: CASKQETYGYTF. The DNA of the CDR3 is TGTGCCAGCAAACAGGAGACATATGGCTACACCTTC.

V gene TRBV4-3 combines with J gene TRBJ2-7; D may correspond to TRBD1 or TRBD2 (5 bases each). The CDR3 runs 15 residues. V shed 1 base and J shed 3 bases, with 13 bases lying between them. Germline assignment: CDR1 LGHNA and CDR2 YSLEER. CDR3 in amino acids: CASSQGRDLLYEQYF. In nucleotides, the CDR3 is TGCGCCAGCAGCCAAGGCCGGGACCTTCTCTACGAGCAGTACTTC.

A word on this clone: Other DNA sequences from this sample encode an identical CDR3 as well. V is TRBV5-6 and J is TRBJ2-7; D uncertain. Trimming took 0 bases from V and 5 from J, leaving 3 bases between them. The germline V gene has CDR1 SGHDT and CDR2 YYEEEE. CDR3 length equals 11 residues. CDR3 in amino acids: CASSLDHEQYF. The CDR3, as DNA: TGTGCCAGCAGCTTGGACCACGAGCAGTACTTC.

J is TRBJ1-1 and V is TRBV2; D is unclear. Trimming cost V 6 bases and J 11 bases, with 19 bases left between them. CDR3 length: 13 residues. The germline CDR1 and CDR2 sequences are SNHLY and FYNNEI. CDR3 in amino acids: CASSPGSRARAFF. The CDR3 DNA follows: TGTGCCAGCAGCCCGGGGAGTAGGGCCCGGGCTTTCTTT.

The chain couples TRBV6-7 to TRBJ1-1, with D perhaps matching TRBD1 (5 bases). TRBV6-7 is an ORF; its function is uncertain. This CDR3 is 15 amino acids long. V lost 2 bases and J lost 2, with 12 bases in between. The CDR3 bases are TGTGCCAGCAGTTACGGAGGTGGGGCTAACACTGAAGCTTTCTTT. This codes for CASSYGGGANTEAFF.

J is TRBJ2-7 and V is TRBV6-6; D remains ambiguous. The length of the CDR3 is 12 residues. V lost 2 bases and J 9 bases, leaving 11 bases between the germline ends. Germline V gene data show CDR1 as MNHNY and CDR2 as SVGAGI (reference sequence). As DNA, the CDR3 is TGTGCCAGCAGTTACAACATCAGAGCGCAGTACTTC. This gives the protein CASSYNIRAQYF.

For this clone: Other nucleotide sequences in the sample specify the same CDR3. The genes are TRBV18 and TRBJ2-7; D is unclear. Germline V CDR1 and CDR2: KGHSH, LQKENI. V gave up 1 base and J gave up 0 bases, with 7 bases separating them. The CDR3 runs 14 residues. CDR3 loop: CASSPLISSYEQYF. The DNA for the CDR3 is TGTGCCAGCTCACCACTTATCAGCTCCTACGAGCAGTACTTC.